This paragraph covers one TCR beta chain sequence. Its specificity is not known. This sample was taken from a study of T cell responses to AZD1222 COVID-19 vaccine. Study conclusions and caveats: Reports say nearly half of spike-specific TCRs go after unmutated variant regions.

The CDR3 has 13 residues. V was cut by 10 bases and J by 5 bases, with 15 bases left in between. Looked up from germline, CDR1 is MNHEY and CDR2 is SVGAGI. Sequencing used immunoSEQ multiplex PCR; TCRdb keeps in-frame clones, though not all of them. The sample holds 100,000 or so clones, 82% seen once. The input for sequencing was peripheral blood, taken on day 0 of AZD1222 vaccination. The gene calls are TRBV6-5 and TRBJ2-1; D gene uncertain. The TCR sequence derives from an adult in good health. The CDR3 reads CANSLSRHNEQFF. In DNA form, the CDR3 reads TGTGCCAACTCCCTTTCGAGACACAATGAGCAGTTCTTC.